These 2 T cell receptor beta chains were all obtained from the same sample, sequenced in a study of T cell responses to AZD1222 COVID-19 vaccine. TCRdb's table, derived via immunoSEQ multiplex PCR, lists solely in-frame clones and lacks some. Altogether around 120,000 clones are present, 80% to 95% being singletons, with the ten largest covering 0.85% to 1.3%. This specimen was peripheral blood, taken on day 0 of AZD1222 vaccination. All receptors derive from an adult in good health.

This clone was recorded once. The V call is TRBV30, the J call TRBJ1-5; unclear D gene. This CDR3 is built from 13 residues. Germline V lookup: CDR1 GTSNPN, CDR2 SVGIG (reference sequence). V was clipped by 2 bases and J by 3 bases, with 8 bases between them. Written as DNA, the CDR3 is TGTGCCTGGAGTAGGGCAGACAATCAGCCCCAGCATTTT. Protein: CAWSRADNQPQHF.

The CDR3 here is CASRQGAANTEAFF. The CDR3 nucleotides are TGTGCCAGCAGACAGGGGGCGGCAAACACTGAAGCTTTCTTT. This rearrangement joins TRBV25-1 to TRBJ1-1; 9 bases fit TRBD1. Germline V CDR1 and CDR2: MGHDK, SYGVNS. With 6 bases clipped from V and 2 bases from J, the junction kept 4 bases outside the gene matches. The CDR3 length is 14 residues.